One sample yielded the 22 T cell receptor beta chains listed below, sequenced in a study of post-analysis software for immune sequencing data. The authors incorporated unique molecular identifiers into the TCR beta cDNA libraries. Via MiXCR, TCRdb re-called the PCR reads, giving one row per CDR3 protein. Of hundreds of thousands of distinct CDR3 sequences in the sample, 59% were seen once. Regarding the study as a whole: Five or six TRBV segments were significantly more frequent in patients than in controls. TRBV5-6, TRBV5-1 and TRBV20-1 were among these segments.

These TCRs' antigens remain unknown. Sequenced material: blood. All receptors come from a girl aged 2-10 years with multiple sclerosis.

The V call is TRBV7-9, the J call TRBJ2-3; the D gene is possibly TRBD1 (5 bases). With 3 bases removed from V and 6 bases from J, the gap between germline ends came to 13 bases. The CDR3 loop spans 14 amino acids. CDR1 is SEHNR, CDR2 FQNEAQ, per germline (reference sequence). CDR3 DNA sequence: TGTGCCAGCAGCTTCCAGGGCATCCCCGATACGCAGTATTTT. This gives the protein CASSFQGIPDTQYF.

The sample holds a few counts of this clonotype. This chain joins TRBV29-1 and TRBJ1-2; the match to TRBD1 covers 7 bases. Germline V lookup: CDR1 SQVTM, CDR2 ANQGSEA. V lost 2 bases and J lost 6; bases outside the gene matches: 6. The CDR3 has 13 amino acids. The CDR3 nucleotides read TGCAGCGTTGAACTCGACAGGGCGAATGGCTACACCTTC. As protein: CSVELDRANGYTF.

The chain couples TRBV19 to TRBJ1-2, with D hard to call. The CDR3 has 13 residues. Germline V gene data show CDR1 as LNHDA and CDR2 as SQIVND (reference sequence). The V gene lost 9 bases and the J gene lost 0 bases, with 11 bases spanning the gap. The CDR3 region is CASHLNSNYGYTF. CDR3 bases: TGTGCCAGCCACCTAAACTCTAACTATGGCTACACCTTC.

The count of this clonotype is one. This chain uses TRBV7-9 with TRBJ1-4; 9 nucleotides match TRBD1. Germline CDR1 is SEHNR and CDR2 is FQNEAQ (reference sequence). Trimming took 4 bases from V and 4 from J; bases not matched to a gene: 7. This CDR3 region has 16 residues. Here the CDR3 reads CASSYRDRDLNEKLFF. In nucleotides, the CDR3 is TGTGCCAGCAGCTACCGGGACAGGGACCTTAATGAAAAACTGTTTTTT.

In this sample, this clonotype turned up a few times. The gene calls are TRBV29-1 and TRBJ1-2; D is possibly TRBD1 (6 bases). Germline V CDR1 and CDR2: SQVTM, ANQGSEA. This CDR3 is 11 amino acids long. The V and J ends lost 5 bases and 8 bases respectively, with 12 bases between them. CDR3 in amino acids: CSVTGQPGYTF. The CDR3 DNA reads TGCAGCGTTACGGGACAACCGGGCTACACCTTC.

A few counts support this clonotype. The chain is built from TRBV7-6 and TRBJ2-5, with a possible D match to TRBD1 (5 bases). CDR1 is SGHVS and CDR2 is FNYEAQ in the germline V gene. There are 15 residues in the CDR3. The V and J ends lost 5 bases and 4 bases respectively, with 17 bases between them. CDR3 residues: CASSQSPPGIETQYF. CDR3 bases: TGTGCCAGCAGCCAGTCCCCGCCAGGGATAGAGACCCAGTACTTC.

The chain carries TRBV12-3 or TRBV12-4 and TRBJ2-7; D may be TRBD2 (5 bases). Trimming pared 6 bases from V and 3 bases from J, leaving 9 bases between. The CDR3 is 12 residues long. In DNA form, the CDR3 reads TGTGCCAGCAGCCTCCGGGACTACGAGCAGTACTTC. Translating it yields CASSLRDYEQYF.

The chain employs TRBV14 and TRBJ1-1, with D unresolved. The V gene lost 4 bases and the J gene lost 5 bases, with 14 bases spanning the gap. This CDR3 spans 14 amino acids. CDR1 is SGHDN, CDR2 FVKESK, per germline. CDR3 sequence: CASSLRWRGTEAFF. The CDR3 DNA follows: TGTGCCAGCAGCCTCAGGTGGCGTGGTACTGAAGCTTTCTTT.

The rearrangement links TRBV3-1 to TRBJ2-3; 7 bases map to TRBD2. The V gene end was trimmed by 2 bases and the J gene end by 6 bases; junction bases not matched to a gene: 5. Looked up from germline, CDR1 is LGHDT and CDR2 is YNNKEL (reference sequence). CDR3 length equals 14 residues. CDR3 residues: CASSQPGGTDTQYF. The CDR3, as DNA: TGTGCCAGCAGCCAACCCGGGGGGACCGATACGCAGTATTTT.

This sequence joins TRBV20-1 and TRBJ2-1; the D call may be TRBD1 or TRBD2 (5 bases each). Germline lookup yields CDR1 DFQATT and CDR2 SNEGSKA (reference sequence). The CDR3 spans 13 residues. V lost 0 bases, J lost 7 bases, and 10 bases lay in between. This CDR3 reads CSARDGGRNEQFF. For the CDR3, the DNA is TGCAGTGCTAGAGATGGGGGTAGAAATGAGCAGTTCTTC.

The rearrangement joins TRBV27 to TRBJ2-3; maybe TRBD2 (5 bases). This CDR3 is built from 15 residues. The germline gives CDR1 MNHEY, CDR2 SMNVEV (reference sequence). Deletions cut 3 bases from V and 5 bases from J, with 15 bases between. The CDR3 coding sequence is TGTGCCAGCAGTTTGGGAGATCTAGGGCTAGATACGCAGTATTTT. Amino acids: CASSLGDLGLDTQYF.

This clonotype has just a few counts. This chain joins TRBV12-3 or TRBV12-4 and TRBJ2-7; 8 bases are a match to TRBD2. The CDR3 has 15 amino acids. Trimming at V came to 8 bases and at J to 3 bases, leaving 12 bases not matched to a gene. The CDR3 is CASGTPAGGHYEQYF. The DNA of the CDR3 is TGTGCCAGCGGGACGCCGGCGGGGGGCCACTACGAGCAGTACTTC.

Regarding this clonotype: One end of the junction fails to match germline, which may point to a read error. V and J are TRBV7-7 and TRBJ2-1, with D possibly TRBD2 on 7 matching bases. The V gene's germline CDR1 is SSHAT and CDR2 FNYEAQ (reference sequence). This CDR3 is 15 amino acids long. The CDR3 nucleotides are TGTGCTAGCAGCCCAGAAGGGGGGGGTTACAATGAGCAGTTCTTC. Protein product: CASSPEGGGYNEQFF.

The chain joins TRBV12-3 or TRBV12-4 to TRBJ2-3, with D perhaps matching TRBD2 (7 bases). V was pared by 6 bases and J by 4 bases, with 14 bases between. This CDR3 is built from 14 residues. CDR3 DNA sequence: TGTGCCAGCAGACCACAGGGAGGGGCAGATACGCAGTATTTT. Residues: CASRPQGGADTQYF.

This sequence joins TRBV12-3 or TRBV12-4 and TRBJ1-2; possible D gene TRBD1, 5 bases. V lost 7 bases and J lost 4, with 16 bases in between. The CDR3 spans 14 residues. The CDR3 region is CASTLRGELYGYTF. CDR3 in DNA: TGTGCCAGCACTCTGAGAGGGGAGCTCTATGGCTACACCTTC.

The chain couples TRBV20-1 to TRBJ2-1, with 10 positions matching TRBD2. V shed 6 bases and J 8 bases; nucleotides not matched to a gene: 10. This CDR3 region has 14 residues. Germline V lookup: CDR1 DFQATT, CDR2 SNEGSKA (reference sequence). The CDR3 reads CSAARAGGPDEQFF. CDR3 in DNA: TGCAGTGCCGCGAGAGCGGGAGGGCCCGATGAGCAGTTCTTC.

This chain uses TRBV9 with TRBJ2-1, with a possible D match to TRBD1 (8 bases). The V gene lost 2 bases and the J gene lost 0 bases, with 15 bases spanning the gap. Germline CDR1 and CDR2: SGDLS and YYNGEE. The CDR3 covers 17 residues. The CDR3 loop reads CASSVAGGGSSYNEQFF. The CDR3 nucleotides are TGTGCCAGCAGCGTGGCAGGGGGCGGGAGCTCCTACAATGAGCAGTTCTTC.

This clonotype was picked up a small number of times. This rearrangement joins TRBV7-2 to TRBJ1-2; D might be TRBD1 (5 bases). This CDR3 has 16 amino acids. V was cut by 2 bases and J by 6 bases, with 19 bases left in between. Germline values: CDR1 SGHTA, CDR2 FQGNSA. DNA for the CDR3: TGTGCCAGCAGCTTAAACCCCCCTGGGGGGTACCATGGCTACACCTTC. This gives the protein CASSLNPPGGYHGYTF.

This clonotype was detected a few times. CDR3 bases: TGTGCCAGCAGCTTGGGACGGACCGGCTATGGCTACACCTTC. Translated, it gives CASSLGRTGYGYTF. The chain combines TRBV5-6 with TRBJ1-2; no reliable D call. V lost 0 bases, J lost 4 bases, and 10 bases lay in between. CDR3 length: 14 residues. Per germline, CDR1 SGHDT and CDR2 YYEEEE.

This clonotype was detected a few times. The gene calls are TRBV15 and TRBJ2-7; 10 positions agree with TRBD2. V was clipped by 6 bases and J by 2 bases; unmatched bases: 10. Germline loops: CDR1 LNHNV, CDR2 YYDKDF (reference sequence). There are 16 residues in the CDR3. The CDR3 here is CATRSGRAGGTYEQYF. The CDR3 DNA reads as TGTGCCACCAGAAGCGGGAGGGCCGGGGGAACCTACGAGCAGTACTTC.

The rearrangement joins TRBV25-1 to TRBJ2-1; 9 bases match TRBD2. V trimming: 4 bases; J trimming: 7 bases; junction bases outside the gene matches: 2. This CDR3 comprises 13 residues. Per germline, CDR1 MGHDK and CDR2 SYGVNS. Here the CDR3 reads CASSAAGGNEQFF. CDR3 sequence (DNA): TGTGCCAGCAGTGCTGCGGGGGGGAATGAGCAGTTCTTC.

This clonotype has a handful of counts. This chain uses TRBV10-3 with TRBJ2-4; 8 nucleotides align to TRBD1. The CDR3 length is 13 residues. Losses at the gene ends were 10 bases for V and 1 base for J; bases not matched to a gene: 3. Germline loops: CDR1 ENHRY, CDR2 SYGVKD. The CDR3 nucleotides read TGTGCCACCCGGGACAGGGCCAAAAACATTCAGTACTTC. Its translation is CATRDRAKNIQYF.